The 26 T cell receptor beta chains presented below share a single source sample, sequenced in a study of blood T cell repertoires in COVID-19. Data came from immunoSEQ multiplex PCR; TCRdb stores just in-frame clones and leaves some out. The sample has some 98,000 clones; about 80% are singletons. The sample consisted of peripheral blood. The receptors originated from a human donor in a cohort sampled during active COVID-19.

This clone has more than one count but fewer than ten. The CDR3 DNA reads TGTGCCAGCAGCTTATCAGGGAACACTGAAGCTTTCTTT. This translates into CASSLSGNTEAFF. The rearrangement uses TRBV7-8 and TRBJ1-1; the D is unclear. This CDR3 region has 13 residues. V was pared by 2 bases and J by 1 base, with 5 bases between. Germline V gene sequence: CDR1 SGHVS, CDR2 FQNEAQ.

The rearrangement links TRBV5-6 to TRBJ1-4, with TRBD1 identical over 7 bases. CDR1 and CDR2 from the germline V gene are SGHDT and YYEEEE. V lost 0 bases, J lost 3 bases, and 5 bases stayed unmatched. CDR3 size: 16 residues. CDR3: CASSLGAGTANEKLFF. For the CDR3, the DNA is TGTGCCAGCAGCTTGGGTGCCGGGACAGCTAATGAAAAACTGTTTTTT.

The chain has TRBV24-1 and TRBJ2-1; maybe TRBD2 (5 bases). The CDR3 sequence is 15 residues long. V dropped 4 bases and J dropped 6 bases, with 15 bases sitting between them. Germline CDR1 reads KGHDR; CDR2 reads SFDVKD. CDR3 loop: CATSDRLLEGNEQFF. The CDR3 DNA follows: TGTGCCACCAGTGACCGCCTACTAGAGGGCAATGAGCAGTTCTTC.

This clone appeared once. V usage is TRBV11-3 and J usage is TRBJ2-1; D is unresolved. Germline V gene lookup returns CDR1 SGHNT and CDR2 YENEEA. V lost 4 bases to trimming and J lost 12 bases, with 13 bases between them. The CDR3 is 12 residues long. The DNA for the CDR3 is TGTGCCAGCAGCTCCTCGGTTGCCGGGCAGTTCTTC. It codes for CASSSSVAGQFF.

This chain connects TRBV11-2 to TRBJ2-3; the D gene is possibly TRBD2 (5 bases). Per germline, CDR1 SGHAT and CDR2 FQNNGV. V gave up 3 bases and J gave up 0 bases, with 10 bases separating them. The CDR3 consists of 15 residues. CDR3: CASSFPLASTDTQYF. The CDR3 DNA follows: TGTGCCAGCAGCTTCCCTTTAGCGAGCACAGATACGCAGTATTTT. Full variable domain (outside the CDR3, taken from reference TRBV11-2 and TRBJ2-3): EAGVAQSPRYKIIEKRQSVAFWCNPISGHATLYWYQQILGQGPKLLIQFQNNGVVDDSQLPKDRFSAERLKGVDSTLKIQPAKLEDSAVYLCASSFPLASTDTQYFGPGTRLTVL.

J is TRBJ2-7 and V is TRBV28, with D uncertain. Per the germline V gene, CDR1 is MDHEN and CDR2 is SYDVKM. The CDR3 extends over 12 amino acids. Between the trimmed V and J ends, which lost 1 base and 5 bases, there was a span of 6 bases. The CDR3 DNA reads TGTGCCAGCAGTTTATTTCCCGACGAGCAGTACTTC. Its protein product is CASSLFPDEQYF.

The CDR3 is CASSRTSGREGEQFF. The CDR3 coding sequence is TGTGCCAGCAGCAGGACTAGCGGGAGGGAAGGGGAGCAGTTCTTC. V is TRBV7-6 and J is TRBJ2-1, with 15 nucleotides matching TRBD2. From germline, CDR1 is SGHVS and CDR2 FNYEAQ. The CDR3 sequence is 15 residues long. Germline trimming cut 5 bases from V and 10 bases from J; bases unmatched to any gene: 6.

This chain links TRBV29-1 with TRBJ2-2; possibly TRBD1 for D (6 bases). This CDR3 region has 13 residues. Per the germline V gene, CDR1 is SQVTM and CDR2 is ANQGSEA. V was pared by 7 bases and J by 4 bases, with 13 bases between. For the CDR3, the DNA is TGCAGCGCTGGGGGCCAGTTCACCGGGGAGCTGTTTTTT. Its translation: CSAGGQFTGELFF.

The rearrangement uses TRBV27 and TRBJ2-7; a weak D match, TRBD2 (6 bases). Looked up from germline, CDR1 is MNHEY and CDR2 is SMNVEV (reference sequence). This CDR3 is built from 15 residues. Trimming shortened V by 4 bases and J by 0 bases, and 13 bases separated the two germline ends. CDR3 nucleotide sequence: TGTGCCAGCAGTTCCCCTGGGGGGAGCTCCTACGAGCAGTACTTC. Its protein is CASSSPGGSSYEQYF.

The genes are TRBV7-2 and TRBJ2-7; 7 nucleotides align to TRBD2. In germline, CDR1 is SGHTA, CDR2 FQGNSA. The CDR3 consists of 14 residues. Unmatched junction bases numbered 3, after V lost 4 bases and J lost 0 bases. This CDR3 reads CASSSWTSSYEQYF. The DNA for the CDR3 is TGTGCCAGCAGCTCGTGGACTAGCTCCTACGAGCAGTACTTC.

This clone has more than one count but fewer than ten. The chain recombines TRBV28 with TRBJ2-7; TRBD2 is a possible D gene (7 bases). Germline V lookup: CDR1 MDHEN, CDR2 SYDVKM. CDR3 length: 16 residues. V lost 7 bases to trimming and J lost 5 bases, with 24 bases between them. CDR3 sequence: CASTFQGHAGENEQYF. As DNA, the CDR3 is TGTGCCAGCACTTTTCAGGGACATGCGGGAGAAAACGAGCAGTACTTC.

The rearrangement links TRBV19 to TRBJ1-3; TRBD1 might be the D (5 bases). This CDR3 comprises 16 residues. Trimming left V 6 bases short and J 0 bases short, with 15 bases between. Germline V CDR1 and CDR2: LNHDA, SQIVND (reference sequence). CDR3 residues: CASRGGIGTSGNTIYF. The CDR3 DNA reads TGTGCCAGTAGGGGGGGGATCGGAACCTCTGGAAACACCATATATTTT.

The chain joins TRBV7-7 to TRBJ2-5; D is possibly TRBD2 (6 bases). V shed 3 bases and J shed 5 bases, with 16 bases lying between them. The germline V gene has CDR1 SSHAT and CDR2 FNYEAQ (reference sequence). The CDR3 runs to 15 residues. Here the CDR3 reads CASSFGGAEGETQYF. Here the CDR3 DNA reads TGTGCCAGCAGCTTTGGCGGGGCGGAAGGGGAGACCCAGTACTTC.

This chain joins TRBV5-1 and TRBJ2-7; 12 positions match TRBD1. The V gene's germline CDR1 is SGHRS and CDR2 YFSETQ. The CDR3 extends over 14 amino acids. V shed 4 bases, J shed 6 bases, and the junction held 5 bases outside the gene matches. In nucleotides, the CDR3 is TGCGCCAGCAGCCCGGGACAGGGGGCGGCCGAGCAGTACTTC. Translating it yields CASSPGQGAAEQYF.

Concerning this clone itself: The same CDR3 arises from other DNA sequences in this sample as well. Here the CDR3 reads CASSPGQGNTIYF. In DNA form, the CDR3 reads TGTGCCAGCTCACCGGGACAGGGAAACACCATATATTTT. The chain links TRBV18 to TRBJ1-3; TRBD1 agrees at 7 bases. Trimming removed 3 bases from V and 4 bases from J; junction bases left unmatched: 0. Germline lookup yields CDR1 KGHSH and CDR2 LQKENI. CDR3 length equals 13 residues. The full variable domain, with the rest looked up from reference TRBV18 and TRBJ1-3, is NAGVMQNPRHLVRRRGQEARLRCSPMKGHSHVYWYRQLPEEGLKFMVYLQKENIIDESGMPKERFSAEFPKEGPSILRIQQVVRGDSAAYFCASSPGQGNTIYFGEGSWLTVV.

The chain carries TRBV5-1 and TRBJ2-7; TRBD2 matches 14 bases. V lost 0 bases to trimming and J lost 5 bases; unmatched junction nucleotides: 1. CDR3 length: 15 amino acids. Per germline, CDR1 SGHRS and CDR2 YFSETQ. The CDR3 bases are TGCGCCAGCAGCTTGGCGGGACTAGCGGGGGACGAGCAGTACTTC. It translates to CASSLAGLAGDEQYF.

This clone was seen once. The chain combines TRBV6-5 with TRBJ2-7, with 9 nucleotides matching TRBD2. The V and J ends lost 7 bases and 4 bases, in that order; junction bases with no gene match: 11. Germline CDR1 MNHEY, CDR2 SVGAGI. CDR3 length: 15 residues. The chain's CDR3 is CASTPGLAGIYEQYF. CDR3 sequence (DNA): TGTGCCAGCACCCCAGGGCTAGCGGGAATATACGAGCAGTACTTC.

This chain connects TRBV3-1 (or the pseudogene TRBV3-2) to TRBJ2-1, with 7 nucleotides matching TRBD2. Germline V gene sequence: CDR1 LGHDT, CDR2 YNNKEL (reference sequence). The CDR3 extends over 12 amino acids. J lost 15 bases, V lost 4 bases, and 9 bases had no gene match. The CDR3 region is CASSPWGRAPFF. In nucleotides, the CDR3 is TGTGCCAGCAGCCCGTGGGGGAGGGCACCGTTCTTC.

The chain uses TRBV30 and TRBJ2-5, with TRBD1 as a possible D gene (5 bases). The V end was cut by 5 bases, the J end by 6 bases, with 10 bases between. Germline V gene lookup returns CDR1 GTSNPN and CDR2 SVGIG (reference sequence). The CDR3 is 11 amino acids. CDR3 protein: CAWGATQTQYF. The CDR3 DNA is TGTGCCTGGGGGGCCACACAGACCCAGTACTTC.

This chain connects TRBV18 to TRBJ2-6; 7 nucleotides align to TRBD1. The CDR3 sequence is 16 residues long. CDR1 and CDR2 (germline): KGHSH, LQKENI. Trimming removed 3 bases from V and 4 bases from J; junction bases left unmatched: 6. This chain's CDR3 is CASSPRQGTGANVLTF. The CDR3 DNA sequence: TGTGCCAGCTCACCTAGACAGGGTACCGGGGCCAACGTCCTGACTTTC.

This clone came up a few times. The chain employs TRBV18 and TRBJ2-7, with 12 bases lining up with TRBD1. Trimming at V came to 3 bases and at J to 7 bases, leaving 4 bases not matched to a gene. CDR1 and CDR2 (germline): KGHSH, LQKENI. This CDR3 contains 14 residues. The CDR3 DNA is TGTGCCAGCTCACCGGGACAGGGGGCGTTGGAGCAGTACTTC. Amino acid sequence: CASSPGQGALEQYF.

The chain recombines TRBV18 with TRBJ1-1; no firm D call. Germline V gene data show CDR1 as KGHSH and CDR2 as LQKENI. CDR3 size: 13 residues. V lost 0 bases and J lost 4, with 6 bases in between. The CDR3 sequence: CASSPPSVTEAFF. The CDR3 DNA sequence: TGTGCCAGCTCACCACCGTCGGTCACTGAAGCTTTCTTT. The full variable domain, in which reference TRBV18 and TRBJ1-1 provide the parts outside the CDR3, is NAGVMQNPRHLVRRRGQEARLRCSPMKGHSHVYWYRQLPEEGLKFMVYLQKENIIDESGMPKERFSAEFPKEGPSILRIQQVVRGDSAAYFCASSPPSVTEAFFGQGTRLTVV.

As concerns this clone: Other nucleotide sequences in the sample specify the same CDR3. V is TRBV5-1 and J is TRBJ2-2, with 7 bases lining up with TRBD2. V was clipped by 0 bases and J by 6 bases; unmatched bases: 8. The CDR3 is 16 amino acids. Germline CDR1 SGHRS, CDR2 YFSETQ. Here the CDR3 reads CASSLGPGTMAGELFF. In nucleotides, the CDR3 is TGCGCCAGCAGCTTGGGGCCCGGGACTATGGCCGGGGAGCTGTTTTTT.

The V and J genes are TRBV5-1 and TRBJ2-1, with 7 positions matching TRBD1. V trimming: 3 bases; J trimming: 1 base; junction bases outside the gene matches: 4. The length of the CDR3 is 15 residues. From germline, CDR1 is SGHRS and CDR2 YFSETQ. The DNA for the CDR3 is TGCGCCAGCAGCTGGACAGGTCGGTCCTACAATGAGCAGTTCTTC. This encodes CASSWTGRSYNEQFF.

In its sample, this clone was seen a few times. J is TRBJ2-2 and V is TRBV3-1 (or the pseudogene TRBV3-2), with 7 bases matching TRBD2. V was pared by 4 bases and J by 5 bases, with 1 base of the junction left unmatched. Germline values: CDR1 LGHDT, CDR2 YNNKEL (reference sequence). CDR3 length: 13 amino acids. The CDR3 reads CASSPRGTGELFF. The CDR3, as DNA: TGTGCCAGCAGCCCGCGGGGGACCGGGGAGCTGTTTTTT.

J is TRBJ1-2 and V is TRBV11-2; 8 bases match TRBD1. CDR3 size: 15 residues. Trimming removed 5 bases from V and 8 bases from J; junction bases left unmatched: 13. CDR1 is SGHAT and CDR2 is FQNNGV in the germline V gene. The CDR3 sequence is CASSLNGQGAPGYTF. The CDR3 coding sequence is TGTGCCAGCAGCCTAAATGGGCAGGGGGCGCCGGGCTACACCTTC. The variable domain in full, with the rest retrieved from reference TRBV11-2 and TRBJ1-2, is EAGVAQSPRYKIIEKRQSVAFWCNPISGHATLYWYQQILGQGPKLLIQFQNNGVVDDSQLPKDRFSAERLKGVDSTLKIQPAKLEDSAVYLCASSLNGQGAPGYTFGSGTRLTVV.